A single sample gave rise to the 14 T cell receptor beta chains below, sequenced in a study of T cell responses to AZD1222 COVID-19 vaccine (dated by TCRdb to the early 2020s). Library method: the immunoSEQ multiplex PCR assay. TCRdb took over this immuneACCESS table, retaining in-frame rearrangements with V and J assigned. Such tables are incomplete; in checked studies, under half of the missing clones stem from an unresolved V gene, and the remainder is unexplained. This sample gives 90,000 to 110,000 clones in total; approximately 86% of them show up just once. The ten largest clones take up 9.5% to 15% of the sample. In the paper's terms, the time point label means: baseline before first vaccination. The meaning of the sample's treatment or condition label: meningococcal conjugate vaccine given as trial control. Sequenced material: peripheral blood, taken on day 0 of MenACWY control vaccination. These receptors originate from an adult in good health.

The chain combines TRBV7-3 with TRBJ2-1; 7 bases fit TRBD2. This CDR3 spans 15 amino acids. J gave up 6 bases and V 2 bases, and 7 bases lay outside the gene matches. The V gene's germline CDR1 is SGHTA and CDR2 FQGTGA. The CDR3 spells CASSLSGLDINEQFF. CDR3 DNA sequence: TGTGCCAGCAGCTTATCAGGACTAGATATCAATGAGCAGTTCTTC.

The CDR3 DNA sequence: TGCGCCAGCAGTGTCCCGGGACTAGCGGGGAGTAACTCTGGGGCCAACGTCCTGACTTTC. It yields the protein CASSVPGLAGSNSGANVLTF. The gene calls are TRBV10-1 and TRBJ2-6, with 13 bases aligning to TRBD2. V lost 4 bases and J lost 0; bases outside the gene matches: 9. Germline lookup yields CDR1 WNHNN and CDR2 SYGVQD (reference sequence). This CDR3 comprises 20 residues.

The CDR3 bases are TGTGCCAGCTCACCAAAAGAGGGTCGGGATAATTCACCCCTCCACTTT. Protein sequence: CASSPKEGRDNSPLHF. The chain recombines TRBV18 with TRBJ1-6; D ambiguous. The V end lost 2 bases, the J end lost 5 bases, and 13 bases lay between the germline ends. Germline CDR1 and CDR2: KGHSH and LQKENI. The CDR3 consists of 16 residues. Full variable domain (rest looked up from reference TRBV18 and TRBJ1-6): NAGVMQNPRHLVRRRGQEARLRCSPMKGHSHVYWYRQLPEEGLKFMVYLQKENIIDESGMPKERFSAEFPKEGPSILRIQQVVRGDSAAYFCASSPKEGRDNSPLHFGNGTRLTVT.

V gene TRBV10-3 combines with J gene TRBJ1-1, with D uncertain. V was clipped by 0 bases and J by 0 bases, with 8 bases between them. Germline V lookup: CDR1 ENHRY, CDR2 SYGVKD. This CDR3 has 15 residues. CDR3 in amino acids: CAISESAVMNTEAFF. The CDR3 coding sequence is TGTGCCATCAGTGAGTCGGCTGTCATGAACACTGAAGCTTTCTTT.

The J gene is TRBJ1-5, the V gene TRBV20-1; D is possibly TRBD1 (5 bases). This CDR3 has 15 amino acids. CDR1 is DFQATT, CDR2 SNEGSKA, per germline (reference sequence). V gave up 3 bases and J gave up 9 bases, with 21 bases separating them. CDR3: CSASSEQGGIGPQHF. CDR3 nucleotide sequence: TGCAGTGCTAGTTCCGAGCAGGGTGGGATTGGGCCCCAGCATTTT.

The chain has TRBV27 and TRBJ2-2; 7 bases fit TRBD2. The CDR3 is 20 amino acids. Unmatched junction bases numbered 17, after V lost 0 bases and J lost 4 bases. Germline values: CDR1 MNHEY, CDR2 SMNVEV (reference sequence). CDR3 nucleotide sequence: TGTGCCAGCAGTTTATCTCTGTTGCCGGGGGGAGGGTCGGCCACCGGGGAGCTGTTTTTT. Residues: CASSLSLLPGGGSATGELFF.

The chain employs TRBV3-1 (or the pseudogene TRBV3-2) and TRBJ1-2; D is unclear. CDR3 length: 14 residues. The V gene lost 1 base and the J gene lost 4 bases, with 10 bases spanning the gap. In germline, CDR1 is LGHDT, CDR2 YNNKEL (reference sequence). The CDR3 nucleotides read TGTGCCAGCAGCCAAGGCCAGCCCGGCTATGGCTACACCTTC. The encoded protein is CASSQGQPGYGYTF.

A single count supports this clone. The sample holds other DNA sequences that translate to the same CDR3. The V gene is TRBV18, the J gene TRBJ1-1; D may be TRBD1 (5 bases). The CDR3 is made up of 14 amino acids. Germline loops: CDR1 KGHSH, CDR2 LQKENI. Trimming took off 6 bases at V and 1 base at J, with 12 bases between the two ends. The CDR3 coding sequence is TGTGCCAGCTCCCCCGGGGGGACGAACACTGAAGCTTTCTTT. It codes for CASSPGGTNTEAFF.

The J gene is TRBJ1-1, the V gene TRBV5-1, with TRBD1 matching over 8 bases. Germline CDR1 is SGHRS and CDR2 is YFSETQ. The length of the CDR3 is 17 residues. Trimming took 0 bases from V and 6 from J; bases not matched to a gene: 13. The CDR3 DNA reads as TGCGCCAGCAGCTTGGATTACAGGGGGAAAAATGGAGCTGAAGCTTTCTTT. It yields the protein CASSLDYRGKNGAEAFF.

The chain uses TRBV18 and TRBJ2-5; a weak D match, TRBD1 (6 bases). Trimming pared 6 bases from V and 0 bases from J, leaving 14 bases between. Per the germline V gene, CDR1 is KGHSH and CDR2 is LQKENI. CDR3 length: 15 amino acids. The CDR3 here is CASSPRTVNQETQYF. The DNA for the CDR3 is TGTGCCAGCTCCCCGCGGACAGTGAACCAAGAGACCCAGTACTTC.

V is TRBV25-1 and J is TRBJ1-2; the match to TRBD1 covers 7 bases. CDR1 and CDR2 from the germline V gene are MGHDK and SYGVNS. Unmatched junction bases numbered 10, after V lost 4 bases and J lost 8 bases. The CDR3 runs 14 residues. The CDR3 bases are TGTGCCAGCAGTGCCCAGGGGGAGTTTTTGGGCTACACCTTC. This translates into CASSAQGEFLGYTF.

V is TRBV3-1 (or the pseudogene TRBV3-2) and J is TRBJ1-1; 9 bases are a match to TRBD1. Looked up from germline, CDR1 is LGHDT and CDR2 is YNNKEL (reference sequence). The length of the CDR3 is 13 residues. The ends lost 2 bases at V and 6 bases at J; junction bases unmatched: 1. CDR3 residues: CASSQRTGAEAFF. The DNA of the CDR3 is TGTGCCAGCAGCCAACGGACAGGGGCTGAAGCTTTCTTT.

The gene calls are TRBV9 and TRBJ1-3, with 7 nucleotides matching TRBD1. From germline, CDR1 is SGDLS and CDR2 YYNGEE. This CDR3 spans 15 amino acids. V trimming: 0 bases; J trimming: 3 bases; junction bases outside the gene matches: 3. The CDR3 DNA follows: TGTGCCAGCAGCGTAGAAACAGGGGTTGGAAACACCATATATTTT. Amino acid sequence: CASSVETGVGNTIYF.

The chain combines TRBV5-1 with TRBJ2-2; D remains ambiguous. V shed 4 bases and J shed 7 bases, with 5 bases lying between them. Per germline, CDR1 SGHRS and CDR2 YFSETQ. This CDR3 has 11 residues. CDR3 DNA: TGCGCCAGCAGCGGGGACGGGGAGCTGTTTTTT. Translation gives CASSGDGELFF.